These 24 T cell receptor beta chains share one sample of origin, sequenced in a study of blood T cell repertoires in COVID-19. The table came from immunoSEQ multiplex PCR; TCRdb's copy has only in-frame clones and leaves some out. The sample has about 220,000 clones, around 84% seen once. The sample taken for sequencing was peripheral blood. These receptors came from a human donor in a cohort sampled during active COVID-19.

The genes are TRBV11-1 and TRBJ1-2, with D possibly matching TRBD1 (5 bases). Germline CDR1 is SGHAT and CDR2 is FQDESV (reference sequence). The length of the CDR3 is 13 residues. Trimming took off 6 bases at V and 4 bases at J, with 12 bases between the two ends. This CDR3 reads CASSRPGGYGYTF. The CDR3 DNA reads TGTGCCAGCAGTCGACCGGGGGGCTATGGCTACACCTTC.

This clone was counted between two and nine times. This chain joins TRBV29-1 and TRBJ2-2, with 13 nucleotides matching TRBD2. CDR3 length: 15 residues. Trimming took 5 bases from V and 6 from J; bases not matched to a gene: 6. Per the germline V gene, CDR1 is SQVTM and CDR2 is ANQGSEA. The CDR3 region has the DNA TGCAGCGTTACCGGACTAGCGGGAGTGGCCGGGGAGCTGTTTTTT. Protein: CSVTGLAGVAGELFF.

This chain connects TRBV28 to TRBJ1-5, with a possible D match to TRBD1 (5 bases). Trimming took off 6 bases at V and 0 bases at J, with 15 bases between the two ends. The CDR3 length is 16 residues. From germline, CDR1 is MDHEN and CDR2 SYDVKM. CDR3 loop: CASSYPTDNSNQPQHF. The CDR3 DNA sequence: TGTGCCAGCAGCTACCCGACGGACAATAGCAATCAGCCCCAGCATTTT.

The gene calls are TRBV15 and TRBJ1-1; 7 nucleotides align to TRBD1. J gave up 1 base and V 2 bases, and 4 bases lay outside the gene matches. The CDR3 loop spans 15 amino acids. The germline V gene encodes CDR1 LNHNV and CDR2 YYDKDF (reference sequence). CDR3 residues: CATSRQGVANTEAFF. The CDR3 DNA reads TGTGCCACCAGCAGACAGGGGGTGGCGAACACTGAAGCTTTCTTT.

V and J are TRBV7-8 and TRBJ2-7; TRBD2 aligns across 7 bases. The CDR3 runs 15 residues. The V and J ends lost 1 base and 2 bases, in that order; junction bases with no gene match: 5. Germline V lookup: CDR1 SGHVS, CDR2 FQNEAQ. The CDR3 spells CASSLGAGVAYEQYF. CDR3 sequence (DNA): TGTGCCAGCAGCTTAGGGGCGGGAGTCGCCTACGAGCAGTACTTC.

V is TRBV28 and J is TRBJ2-1; D is possibly TRBD2 (6 bases). The CDR3 runs 14 residues. Trimming took 6 bases from V and 3 from J, leaving 12 bases between them. Looked up from germline, CDR1 is MDHEN and CDR2 is SYDVKM. The CDR3 loop reads CASRLADIYNEQFF. The CDR3 DNA reads as TGTGCCAGCAGGTTAGCGGACATCTACAATGAGCAGTTCTTC.

In its sample, this clone was seen once. V is TRBV6-6 and J is TRBJ1-1, with 8 bases lining up with TRBD1. The germline V gene encodes CDR1 MNHNY and CDR2 SVGAGI (reference sequence). V lost 8 bases, J lost 4 bases, and 12 bases stayed unmatched. CDR3 length equals 15 residues. As DNA, the CDR3 is TGTGCCAGCGCCTTGGGACAGGTTTGGGGCACTGAAGCTTTCTTT. It codes for CASALGQVWGTEAFF.

This clone appeared a few times. The gene calls are TRBV5-5 and TRBJ2-1, with D unresolved. Germline V gene lookup returns CDR1 SGHKS and CDR2 YYEKEE (reference sequence). The CDR3 contains 15 residues. The V end was cut by 0 bases, the J end by 2 bases, with 9 bases between. CDR3 sequence reads: CASSLGASPYNEQFF. DNA of the CDR3: TGTGCCAGCAGCTTGGGTGCGAGCCCCTACAATGAGCAGTTCTTC.

The rearrangement links TRBV18 to TRBJ1-5; maybe TRBD1 (6 bases). Trimming took off 3 bases at V and 0 bases at J, with 9 bases between the two ends. There are 15 residues in the CDR3. Germline CDR1 reads KGHSH; CDR2 reads LQKENI. Here the CDR3 DNA reads TGTGCCAGCTCACCCGGACAGTATAGCAATCAGCCCCAGCATTTT. Amino acids: CASSPGQYSNQPQHF.

CDR3 in DNA: TGTGCCAGCAGCCCAACCCAACAGGGGAACACCGGGGAGCTGTTTTTT. It encodes CASSPTQQGNTGELFF. The chain combines TRBV5-4 with TRBJ2-2; D is perhaps TRBD1 (6 bases). The CDR3 extends over 16 amino acids. Germline V gene lookup returns CDR1 SGHNT and CDR2 YYREEE (reference sequence). Trimming shortened V by 4 bases and J by 1 base, and 14 bases separated the two germline ends.

V is TRBV7-8 and J is TRBJ2-1; 10 positions match TRBD2. The V gene end was trimmed by 5 bases and the J gene end by 7 bases; junction bases not matched to a gene: 8. Per the germline V gene, CDR1 is SGHVS and CDR2 is FQNEAQ. CDR3 length: 15 residues. CDR3 in DNA: TGTGCCAGCAGCGACCTAGCGGGAGAAGGGAATGAGCAGTTCTTC. This translates into CASSDLAGEGNEQFF.

This clone was detected only a few times. This sequence joins TRBV4-1 and TRBJ2-7; TRBD1 matches 7 bases. The CDR3 spans 15 residues. Germline V gene lookup returns CDR1 MGHRA and CDR2 YSYEKL. Unmatched junction bases numbered 3, after V lost 1 base and J lost 0 bases. The CDR3 here is CASSQGQGGSYEQYF. CDR3 DNA sequence: TGCGCCAGCAGCCAAGGACAGGGCGGCTCCTACGAGCAGTACTTC.

This rearrangement joins TRBV27 to TRBJ1-4; D may be TRBD1 (5 bases). The germline gives CDR1 MNHEY, CDR2 SMNVEV (reference sequence). The CDR3 consists of 15 residues. Trimming took 6 bases from V and 7 from J, leaving 18 bases between them. The CDR3 loop is CASSPPGGVREKLFF. DNA for the CDR3: TGTGCCAGCAGCCCCCCGGGGGGGGTGCGTGAAAAACTGTTTTTT.

Concerning this clone: A read error may produce the germline difference seen at one junction end. The V call is TRBV2, the J call TRBJ1-4; 8 positions match TRBD1. The CDR3 runs to 14 residues. Germline CDR1 SNHLY, CDR2 FYNNEI. The CDR3 reads CASRDDRGNGKLFF. DNA for the CDR3: TGTGCCAGCAGGGACGACAGGGGCAATGGAAAACTGTTTTTT.

The chain employs TRBV28 and TRBJ1-1, with 9 nucleotides matching TRBD1. V dropped 5 bases and J dropped 2; count of bases not matched to a gene: 18. CDR1 is MDHEN, CDR2 SYDVKM, per germline. CDR3 length: 19 amino acids. The CDR3 bases are TGTGCCAGCAGTCATCGGCTTCCGGGACAGGGCGCGGGTAACACTGAAGCTTTCTTT. This translates into CASSHRLPGQGAGNTEAFF.

V is TRBV7-2 and J is TRBJ2-3, with D uncertain. V gave up 0 bases and J gave up 3 bases, with 10 bases separating them. Per germline, CDR1 SGHTA and CDR2 FQGNSA. The CDR3 extends over 15 amino acids. The chain's CDR3 is CASSLATWRTDTQYF. The DNA of the CDR3 is TGTGCCAGCAGCTTAGCAACGTGGAGAACAGATACGCAGTATTTT.

The chain has TRBV6-1 and TRBJ1-4; possibly TRBD1 for D (6 bases). V was cut by 1 base and J by 7 bases, with 10 bases left in between. This CDR3 region has 14 residues. CDR1 and CDR2 from the germline V gene are MNHNS and SASEGT. The CDR3: CASSEGGRSEKLFF. The DNA of the CDR3 is TGTGCCAGCAGTGAAGGGGGGCGAAGTGAAAAACTGTTTTTT.

This chain uses TRBV24-1 with TRBJ2-3; D is possibly TRBD1 (5 bases). V was trimmed by 2 bases and J by 6 bases, leaving 14 bases between them. This CDR3 is built from 15 residues. Germline V gene data show CDR1 as KGHDR and CDR2 as SFDVKD. The CDR3 DNA follows: TGTGCCACCAGTGATTCCTACAGGACCCCGGATACGCAGTATTTT. This sequence encodes CATSDSYRTPDTQYF.

The chain couples TRBV28 to TRBJ2-1; TRBD2 matches 7 bases. J lost 8 bases, V lost 4 bases, and 8 bases had no gene match. The CDR3 runs 14 residues. CDR1 and CDR2 from the germline V gene are MDHEN and SYDVKM. The CDR3: CASSSLGGNDEQFF. CDR3 bases: TGTGCCAGCAGTTCCCTGGGGGGGAACGATGAGCAGTTCTTC.

The genes are TRBV27 and TRBJ2-1; TRBD2 matches at 9 bases. This CDR3 is 15 amino acids long. Germline values: CDR1 MNHEY, CDR2 SMNVEV (reference sequence). V was pared by 2 bases and J by 9 bases, with 8 bases of the junction left unmatched. CDR3 in DNA: TGTGCCAGCAGTTTAAGGCGGGAGGGCCGGAGTGAGCAGTTCTTC. This translates into CASSLRREGRSEQFF.

CDR3 bases: TGTGCCAGCAGCTTACGCCAGTGGAATGAGCAGTTCTTC. Its protein product is CASSLRQWNEQFF. The chain employs TRBV7-2 and TRBJ2-1, with D uncertain. The germline V gene has CDR1 SGHTA and CDR2 FQGNSA. The V gene lost 2 bases and the J gene lost 7 bases, with 9 bases spanning the gap. This CDR3 is 13 amino acids long.

In its sample, this clone was seen a few times. The chain combines TRBV3-1 (or the pseudogene TRBV3-2) with TRBJ2-7, with 8 bases lining up with TRBD2. Germline V CDR1 and CDR2: LGHDT, YNNKEL (reference sequence). This CDR3 region has 15 residues. With V trimmed by 4 bases and J by 2 bases, 7 bases remained unmatched. Here the CDR3 DNA reads TGTGCCAGCAGCCCCGGACTAGCTTCAACCTACGAGCAGTACTTC. It codes for CASSPGLASTYEQYF.

The chain recombines TRBV28 with TRBJ2-3; D remains ambiguous. CDR1 and CDR2 from the germline V gene are MDHEN and SYDVKM. The CDR3 consists of 16 residues. Trimming pared 3 bases from V and 3 bases from J, leaving 16 bases between. As DNA, the CDR3 is TGTGCCAGCAGTTTCCAGACAACACCTGGGACAGATACGCAGTATTTT. Amino acid sequence: CASSFQTTPGTDTQYF. Full variable domain (missing parts from reference TRBV28 and TRBJ2-3): DVKVTQSSRYLVKRTGEKVFLECVQDMDHENMFWYRQDPGLGLRLIYFSYDVKMKEKGDIPEGYSVSREKKERFSLILESASTNQTSMYLCASSFQTTPGTDTQYFGPGTRLTVL.

J is TRBJ2-2 and V is TRBV28; 10 bases are shared with TRBD1. V dropped 6 bases and J dropped 5; count of bases not matched to a gene: 6. The CDR3 is made up of 15 amino acids. The V gene's germline CDR1 is MDHEN and CDR2 SYDVKM. In nucleotides, the CDR3 is TGTGCCAGCAGAGGACAGGGGGTTAGTACCGGGGAGCTGTTTTTT. The encoded protein is CASRGQGVSTGELFF.